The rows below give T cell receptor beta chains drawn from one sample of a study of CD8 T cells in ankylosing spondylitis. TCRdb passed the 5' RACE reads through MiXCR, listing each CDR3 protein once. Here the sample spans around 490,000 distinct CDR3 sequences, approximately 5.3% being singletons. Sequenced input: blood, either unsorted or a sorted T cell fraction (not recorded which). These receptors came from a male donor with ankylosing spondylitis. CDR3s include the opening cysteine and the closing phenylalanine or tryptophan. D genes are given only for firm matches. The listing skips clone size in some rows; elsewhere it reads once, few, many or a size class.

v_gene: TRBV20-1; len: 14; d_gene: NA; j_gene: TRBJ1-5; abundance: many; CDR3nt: TGCAGTGCTAGAGTGGGTTATAGCAATCAGCCCCAGCATTTT; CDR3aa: CSARVGYSNQPQHF
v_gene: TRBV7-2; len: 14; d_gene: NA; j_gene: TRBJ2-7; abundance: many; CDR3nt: TGTGCCAGCAGCTCAAGGACAGTATCCTACGAGCAGTACTTC; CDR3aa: CASSSRTVSYEQYF
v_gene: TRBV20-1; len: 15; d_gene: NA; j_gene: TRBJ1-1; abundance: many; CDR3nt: TGCAGTGCTAGAGAAACAGTCCTACTGAACACTGAAGCTTTCTTT; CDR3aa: CSARETVLLNTEAFF
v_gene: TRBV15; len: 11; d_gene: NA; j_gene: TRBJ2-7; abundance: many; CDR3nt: TGTGCCACCAGTGCTGACGGCGAGCAGTACTTC; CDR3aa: CATSADGEQYF
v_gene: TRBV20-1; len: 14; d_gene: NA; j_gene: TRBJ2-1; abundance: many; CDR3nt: TGCAGTGCTAGTCATCGCCCGGGGAACAATGAGCAGTTCTTC; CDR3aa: CSASHRPGNNEQFF
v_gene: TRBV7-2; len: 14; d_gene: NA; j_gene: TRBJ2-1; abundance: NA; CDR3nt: TGTGCCAGCAGCAATTCGGGACTGCACAATGAGCAGTTCTTC; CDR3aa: CASSNSGLHNEQFF
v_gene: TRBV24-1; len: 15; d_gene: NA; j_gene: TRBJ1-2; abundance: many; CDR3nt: TGTGCCACCAGTGACCCTGGGACTAGGGACTCTGGCTACACCTTC; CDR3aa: CATSDPGTRDSGYTF
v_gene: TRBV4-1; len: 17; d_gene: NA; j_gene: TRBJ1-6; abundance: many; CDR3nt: TGCGCCAGCAGCCGGGGGGAGGGGTCAGGGCTGAATTCACCCCTCCACTTT; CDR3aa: CASSRGEGSGLNSPLHF
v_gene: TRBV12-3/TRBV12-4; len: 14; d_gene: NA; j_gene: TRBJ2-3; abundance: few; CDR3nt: TGTGCCAGCAGTTTGAATCGGGCGCCCGATACGCAGTATTTT; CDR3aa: CASSLNRAPDTQYF
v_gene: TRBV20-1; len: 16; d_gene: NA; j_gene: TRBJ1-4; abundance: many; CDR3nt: TGCAGTGCTAGAGATTTGGTCGGCGCCCTGGAGGGAAAACTGTTTTTT; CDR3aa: CSARDLVGALEGKLFF
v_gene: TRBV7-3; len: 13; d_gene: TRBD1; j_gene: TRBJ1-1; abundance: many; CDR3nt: TGTGCCAGCAGCCCACAGGGGGCCACTGAAGCTTTCTTT; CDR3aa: CASSPQGATEAFF
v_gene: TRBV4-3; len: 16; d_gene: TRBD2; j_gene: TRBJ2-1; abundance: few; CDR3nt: TGCGCCAGCAGCCAAGAATTTAGCGGGGGGGCCGGTGAGCAGTTCTTC; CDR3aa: CASSQEFSGGAGEQFF
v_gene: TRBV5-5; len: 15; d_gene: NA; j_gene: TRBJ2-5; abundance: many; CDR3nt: TGTGCCAGCAGCTTGGGTCCCACCGGCGGGGAGACCCAGTACTTC; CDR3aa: CASSLGPTGGETQYF
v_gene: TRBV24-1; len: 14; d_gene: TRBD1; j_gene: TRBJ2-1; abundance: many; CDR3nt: TGTGCCACCAGTACGACCGGGACAGACAATGAGCAGTTCTTC; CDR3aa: CATSTTGTDNEQFF
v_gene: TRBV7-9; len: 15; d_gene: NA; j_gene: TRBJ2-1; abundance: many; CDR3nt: TGTGCCAGCAGCTCCGGGACCGGACACTACAATGAGCAGTTCTTC; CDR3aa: CASSSGTGHYNEQFF
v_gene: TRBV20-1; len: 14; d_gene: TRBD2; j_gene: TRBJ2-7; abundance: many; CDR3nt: TGCAGTGCTAGATTCACTAGCGACTACTACGAGCAGTACTTC; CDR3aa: CSARFTSDYYEQYF
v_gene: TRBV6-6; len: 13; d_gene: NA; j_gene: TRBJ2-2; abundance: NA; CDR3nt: TGTGCCAGCAATGGCAGGGCGGCCGGGGAGCTGTTTTTT; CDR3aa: CASNGRAAGELFF
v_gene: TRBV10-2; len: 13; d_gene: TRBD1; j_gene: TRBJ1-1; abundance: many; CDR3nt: TGCGCCAGCAGTGAGGTTTGGGACAGGGAAGCTTTCTTT; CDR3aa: CASSEVWDREAFF
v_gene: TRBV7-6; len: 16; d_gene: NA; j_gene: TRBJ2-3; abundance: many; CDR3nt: TGTGCCAGCAGCTTAGCCCCAGGGGTGGGCCCAGATACGCAGTATTTT; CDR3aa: CASSLAPGVGPDTQYF
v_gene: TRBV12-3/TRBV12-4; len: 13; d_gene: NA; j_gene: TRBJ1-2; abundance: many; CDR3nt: TGTGCCAGCAGTTTAAGGCCCCCGAATGGCTACACCTTC; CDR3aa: CASSLRPPNGYTF
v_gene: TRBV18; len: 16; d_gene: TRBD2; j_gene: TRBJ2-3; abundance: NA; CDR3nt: TGTGCCAGCTCACCGGGACTAGCGGTTAGCACAGATACGCAGTATTTT; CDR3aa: CASSPGLAVSTDTQYF
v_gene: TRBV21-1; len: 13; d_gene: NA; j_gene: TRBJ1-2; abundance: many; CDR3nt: TGTGCCAGCAGCACAAGAAATAACTATGGCTACACCTTC; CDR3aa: CASSTRNNYGYTF
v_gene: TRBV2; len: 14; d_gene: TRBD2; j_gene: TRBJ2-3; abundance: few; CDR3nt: TGTGCCAGCAGTGAAGCGGGAGGGACAGATACGCAGTATTTT; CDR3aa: CASSEAGGTDTQYF
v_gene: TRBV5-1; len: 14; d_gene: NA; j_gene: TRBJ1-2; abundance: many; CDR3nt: TGCGCCAGCAGACAGAGCGAGAATAACTATGGCTACACCTTC; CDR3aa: CASRQSENNYGYTF
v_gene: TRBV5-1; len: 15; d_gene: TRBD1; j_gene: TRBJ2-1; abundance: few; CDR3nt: TGCGCCAGCAGATTGACAGGGAGAACCTACAATGAGCAGTTCTTC; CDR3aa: CASRLTGRTYNEQFF
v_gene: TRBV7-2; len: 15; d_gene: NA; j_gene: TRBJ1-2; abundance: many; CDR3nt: TGTGCCAGCAGCTTGGGGTCCGACGGGAACGGAGGCTACACCTTC; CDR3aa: CASSLGSDGNGGYTF
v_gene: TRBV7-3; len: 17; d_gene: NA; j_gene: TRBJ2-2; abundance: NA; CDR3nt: TGTGCCAGCAGCCCAACAGGGTATACCGGGAACACCGGGGAGCTGTTTTTT; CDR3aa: CASSPTGYTGNTGELFF
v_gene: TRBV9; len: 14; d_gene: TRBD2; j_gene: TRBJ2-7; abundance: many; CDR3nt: TGTGCCAGCAGCGTACTAGCGGGATCCTACGAGCAGTACTTC; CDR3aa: CASSVLAGSYEQYF
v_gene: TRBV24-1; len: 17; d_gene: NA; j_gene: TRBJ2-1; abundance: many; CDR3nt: TGTGCCACCAGGCGACTGGGGCGGGGACAAGTAAACAATGAGCAGTTCTTC; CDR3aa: CATRRLGRGQVNNEQFF
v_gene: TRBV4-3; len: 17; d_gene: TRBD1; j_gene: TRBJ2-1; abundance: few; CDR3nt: TGCGCCAGCAGCCACGTGCCGACAGGGGATTCCTACAATGAGCAGTTCTTC; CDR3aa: CASSHVPTGDSYNEQFF
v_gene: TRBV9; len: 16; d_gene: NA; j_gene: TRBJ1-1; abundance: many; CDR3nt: TGTGCCAGCAGCGCGAGCCCCGAGGCTCGAAACACTGAAGCTTTCTTT; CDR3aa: CASSASPEARNTEAFF
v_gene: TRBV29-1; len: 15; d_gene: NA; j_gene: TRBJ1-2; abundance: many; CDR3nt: TGCAGCGTTGAAGATTGGAAGGAGGACAGCTTGGGCTACACCTTC; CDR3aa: CSVEDWKEDSLGYTF
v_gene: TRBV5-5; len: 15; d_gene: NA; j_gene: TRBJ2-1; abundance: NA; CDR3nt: TGTGCCAGCAGCCCCGACACTATGTCCTACAATGAGCAGTTCTTC; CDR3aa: CASSPDTMSYNEQFF
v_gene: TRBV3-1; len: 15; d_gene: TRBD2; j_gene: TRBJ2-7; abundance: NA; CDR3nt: TGTGCCAGCAGCTTACGACTAGCGGAGGGGCACGAGCAGTACTTC; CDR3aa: CASSLRLAEGHEQYF
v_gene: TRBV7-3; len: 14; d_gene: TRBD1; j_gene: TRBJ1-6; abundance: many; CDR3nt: TGTGCCAGCAGCCCGGGACAGCCTTATTCACCCCTCCACTTT; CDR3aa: CASSPGQPYSPLHF
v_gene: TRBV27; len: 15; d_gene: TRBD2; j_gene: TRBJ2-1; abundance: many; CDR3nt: TGTGCCAGCAGTTTGGCTAGCGGGGGAGGCAATGAGCAGTTCTTC; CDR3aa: CASSLASGGGNEQFF
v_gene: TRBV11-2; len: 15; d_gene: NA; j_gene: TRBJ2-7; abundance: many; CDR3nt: TGTGCCAGCAGCTTAATTCTCGGAAGAGGGGATGAGCAGTACTTC; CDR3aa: CASSLILGRGDEQYF
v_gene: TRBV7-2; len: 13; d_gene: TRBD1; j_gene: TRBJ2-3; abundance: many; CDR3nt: TGTGCCAGCAGCTTTACAGGGGTAGATACGCAGTATTTT; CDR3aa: CASSFTGVDTQYF
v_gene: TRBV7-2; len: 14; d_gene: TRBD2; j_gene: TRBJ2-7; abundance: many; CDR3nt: TGTGCCAGCAGCGTAGGAGCGGGGGGTTACGAGCAGTACTTC; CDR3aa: CASSVGAGGYEQYF
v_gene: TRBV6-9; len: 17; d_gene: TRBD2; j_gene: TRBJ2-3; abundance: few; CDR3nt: TGTGCCAGCAGTTTCCTTCGGGATAGCGGGACCAGAGATACGCAGTATTTT; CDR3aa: CASSFLRDSGTRDTQYF
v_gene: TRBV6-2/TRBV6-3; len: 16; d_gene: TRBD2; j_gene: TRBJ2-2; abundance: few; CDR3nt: TGTGCCAGCAGTTACTCTGGTAGTAGCGGGATCGGGGAGCTGTTTTTT; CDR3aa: CASSYSGSSGIGELFF
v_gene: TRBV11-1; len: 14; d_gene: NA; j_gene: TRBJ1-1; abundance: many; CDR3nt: TGTGCCAGCAGCTTAGCGCTTGCAAAGACTGAAGCTTTCTTT; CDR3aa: CASSLALAKTEAFF
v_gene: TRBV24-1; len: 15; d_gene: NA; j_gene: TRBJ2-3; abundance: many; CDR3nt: TGTGCCACCAGCGCGGCAGGACCTAGCACAGATACGCAGTATTTT; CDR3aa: CATSAAGPSTDTQYF
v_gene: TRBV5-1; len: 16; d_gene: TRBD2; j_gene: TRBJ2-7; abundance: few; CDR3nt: TGCGCCAGCAGCTTGGTCGGGGGCGGGAGGACCTACGAGCAGTACTTC; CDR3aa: CASSLVGGGRTYEQYF
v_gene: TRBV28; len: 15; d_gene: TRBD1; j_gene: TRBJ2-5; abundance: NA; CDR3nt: TGTGCCAGCACCCTGAGAGGGACAGCCCAAGAGACCCAGTACTTC; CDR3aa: CASTLRGTAQETQYF
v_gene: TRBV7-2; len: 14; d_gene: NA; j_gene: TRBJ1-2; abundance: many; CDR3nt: TGTGCCAGCACTTCCCGGTGGTCGGTCTATGGCTACACCTTC; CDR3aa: CASTSRWSVYGYTF
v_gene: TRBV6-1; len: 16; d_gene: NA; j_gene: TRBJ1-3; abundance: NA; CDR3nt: TGTGCCAGCAGTGAAAAGCGCCTCTACTCTGGAAACACCATATATTTT; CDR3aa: CASSEKRLYSGNTIYF
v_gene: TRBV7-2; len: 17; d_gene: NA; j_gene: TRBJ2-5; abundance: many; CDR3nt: TGTGCCAGCAGCTTAGTGGGCACCGGGGCCCTCCAAGAGACCCAGTACTTC; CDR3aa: CASSLVGTGALQETQYF
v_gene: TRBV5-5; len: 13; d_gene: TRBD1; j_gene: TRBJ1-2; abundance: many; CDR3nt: TGTGCCAGCACCTGGGCCAGGGGGTTTGGCTACACCTTC; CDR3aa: CASTWARGFGYTF
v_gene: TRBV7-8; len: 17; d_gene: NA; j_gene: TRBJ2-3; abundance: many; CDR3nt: TGTGCCAGCAGCTTAGTCGTAGGCGGATGGGCCACAGATACGCAGTATTTT; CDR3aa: CASSLVVGGWATDTQYF
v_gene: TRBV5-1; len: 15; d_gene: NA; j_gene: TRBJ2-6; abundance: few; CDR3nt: TGCGCCAGCAGCTTGCAGGACTACGGGGCCAACGTCCTGACTTTC; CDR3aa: CASSLQDYGANVLTF
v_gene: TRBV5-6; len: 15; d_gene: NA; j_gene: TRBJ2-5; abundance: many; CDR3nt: TGTGCCAGCAGCTTGGGGGTGGGCAGGGAAGAGACCCAGTACTTC; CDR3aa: CASSLGVGREETQYF
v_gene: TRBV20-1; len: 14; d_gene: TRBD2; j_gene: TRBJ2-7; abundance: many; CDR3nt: TGCAGTGCGGGACTAGCGGGAGTCTCCTACGAGCAGTACTTC; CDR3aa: CSAGLAGVSYEQYF
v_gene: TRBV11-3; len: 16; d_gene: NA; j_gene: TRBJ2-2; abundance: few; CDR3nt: TGTGCCAGCAGCTTTGAAAGAGGGGGAGACACCGGGGAGCTGTTTTTT; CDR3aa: CASSFERGGDTGELFF
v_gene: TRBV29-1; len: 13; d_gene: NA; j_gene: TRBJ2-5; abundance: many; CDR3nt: TGCAGCGTGACCCGGGACCCCGAGGGGACCCAGTACTTC; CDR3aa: CSVTRDPEGTQYF
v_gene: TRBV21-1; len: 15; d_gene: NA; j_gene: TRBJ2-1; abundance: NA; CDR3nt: TGTGCCAGCAGCAGGGGGCCTAGGAATTTCAGTGAGCAGTTCTTC; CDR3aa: CASSRGPRNFSEQFF
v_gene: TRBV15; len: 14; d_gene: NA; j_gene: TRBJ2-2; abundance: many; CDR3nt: TGTGCCACCAGCAGAGATCTTGACACCGGGGAGCTGTTTTTT; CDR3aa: CATSRDLDTGELFF
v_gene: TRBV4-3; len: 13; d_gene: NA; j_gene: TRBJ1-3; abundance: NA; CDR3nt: TGCGCCAGCAGCCAAGAGATCGGGAACACCATATATTTT; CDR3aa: CASSQEIGNTIYF
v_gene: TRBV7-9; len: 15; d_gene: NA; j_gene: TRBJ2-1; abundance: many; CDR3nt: TGTGCCAGCAGCTTAATTGGGGCAGGGGTAAATGAGCAGTTCTTC; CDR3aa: CASSLIGAGVNEQFF
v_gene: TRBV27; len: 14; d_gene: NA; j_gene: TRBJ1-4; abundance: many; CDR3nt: TGTGCCAGCAGTTTCGGAAGTCGGGAGGAAAAACTGTTTTTT; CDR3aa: CASSFGSREEKLFF